This T cell receptor beta chain was retrieved from a study of CXCR3-negative and CXCR3-positive naive CD8 T cells (dated 2019 in TCRdb). Regarding the complete study: In total, 110 million to 150 million TRB reads were obtained, corresponding to roughly 1.5 +/- 0.3 million reads per library. The diversity and physicochemical repertoire analyses included ten to eleven donors pooled from two independent experiments. TRBV-TRBJ cluster analysis included naive subsets from 5 donors and memory cells from 3 donors. Study-wide conclusions, independent of this receptor: Because CXCR3 expression was partially decreased after cryopreservation, freshly isolated PBMCs were used for most assays. Because surface CD5, which has been linked to self-reactivity in mice, was comparable between naive subsets, TCR interaction strength was also inferred from TRB CDR3 physicochemical properties. Within the same donor, TRBV-TRBJ usage looked similar between naive CXCR3-negative and CXCR3-positive cells, but memory cells had distinct patterns. TRB CDR3s from CXCR3-positive naive cells showed higher hydrophobicity (lower Kidera factor 4), lower energy, and higher strength and volume indices than CXCR3-negative naive cells. Repertoire diversity was comparably high in both naive subsets but much lower in memory CD8+ T cells.

The run used a NextSeq 550. The Human TCR Profiling Kit (MiLaboratory) was used to prepare UMI-labeled 5' RACE TRB cDNA libraries. The full amount of extracted RNA was used for cDNA synthesis, and the full amount of resulting cDNA was used for PCR amplification. The libraries were made side by side, with each library going through the same number of PCR cycles. The published analysis was carried out like this. With a requirement of at least two reads per UMI, MIGEC and MiXCR extracted about 50,000 +/- 10,000 unique UMI-labeled TRB cDNA molecules per library. An average of around 40,000 +/- 10,000 functional in-frame TRB CDR3 nucleotide clonotypes without stop codons was found per library. Diversity metrics, including normalized Shannon-Wiener and Chao1, were computed in VDJtools after downsampling to 5000 UMI-labeled TRB molecules per sample. VDJtools computed clonotype-size-weighted physicochemical properties of the central five CDR3 residues: interaction energy, strength, volume and Kidera factor 4. TCRdb reanalyzed the reads, keeping one entry per CDR3 protein sequence and omitting DNA. TCRdb's processing, not the authors', yielded these V and J calls. The sample table holds approximately 9,700 distinct CDR3 sequences. Roughly 1% of the sample rests with the top ten.

The cysteine opens and the phenylalanine closes a CDR3 of 20 amino acids. No DNA is recorded. Going by frequency alone, this clonotype is medium-sized (0.01 to 0.1%); a count is unavailable. Its antigen is currently not known. Each CD8+ T cell subset was flow-sorted in triplicate, with about 320,000 cells per subset placed directly into RLT lysis buffer. Naive CD8+ T cells were defined stringently as CD45RO-CCR7+CD27+CD95- to exclude memory contaminants. Peripheral blood mononuclear cells were isolated from buffy coats by standard density gradient centrifugation. A FACSAria III was used to flow-sort naive CD8+ T cells into CXCR3-negative and CXCR3-positive populations. An RNeasy Mini Kit was used to extract total RNA from the sorted cells.

Sequencing was carried out using naive CXCR3- CD8+ T cells from blood. This specimen's cell subset or site label, per the study, means: CD45RO-CCR7+CD27+CD95- naive CD8+ T cells lacking CXCR3 (TNR3-). This chain is built from TRBV21-1 and TRBJ2-1; there is no DNA to check the TCRdb D call of TRBD1. TRBV21-1 is reported as a pseudogene. The sequence was obtained from a human donor in good health. Some clones in this sample may be carry-over from other donors' samples. This receptor carries the CDR3 CASSLCGRDRVASIYNEQFF.